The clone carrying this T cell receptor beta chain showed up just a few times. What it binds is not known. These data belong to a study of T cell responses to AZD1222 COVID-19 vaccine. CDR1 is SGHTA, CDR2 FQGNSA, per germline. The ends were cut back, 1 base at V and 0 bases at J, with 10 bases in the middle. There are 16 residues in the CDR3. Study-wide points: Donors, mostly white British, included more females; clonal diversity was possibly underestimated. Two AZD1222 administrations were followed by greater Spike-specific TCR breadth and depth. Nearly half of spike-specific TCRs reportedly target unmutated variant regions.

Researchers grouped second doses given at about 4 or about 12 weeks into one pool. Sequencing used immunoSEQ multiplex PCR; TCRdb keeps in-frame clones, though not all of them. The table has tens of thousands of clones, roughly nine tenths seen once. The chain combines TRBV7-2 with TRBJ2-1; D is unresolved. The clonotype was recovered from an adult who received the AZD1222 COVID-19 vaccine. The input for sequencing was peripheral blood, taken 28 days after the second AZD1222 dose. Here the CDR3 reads CASSLDAASSYNEQFF. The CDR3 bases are TGTGCCAGCAGCTTAGACGCGGCAAGCTCCTACAATGAGCAGTTCTTC.